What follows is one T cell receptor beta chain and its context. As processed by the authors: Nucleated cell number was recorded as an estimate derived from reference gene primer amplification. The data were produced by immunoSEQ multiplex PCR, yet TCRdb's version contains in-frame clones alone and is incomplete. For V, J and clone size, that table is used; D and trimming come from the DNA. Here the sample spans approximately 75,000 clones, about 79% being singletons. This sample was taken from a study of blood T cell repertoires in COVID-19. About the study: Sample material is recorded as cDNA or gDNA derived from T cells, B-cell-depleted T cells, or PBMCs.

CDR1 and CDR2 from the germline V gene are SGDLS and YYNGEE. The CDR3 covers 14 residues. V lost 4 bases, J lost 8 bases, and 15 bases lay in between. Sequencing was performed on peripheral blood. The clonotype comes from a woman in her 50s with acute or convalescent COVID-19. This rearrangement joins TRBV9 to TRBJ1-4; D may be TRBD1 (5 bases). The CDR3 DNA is TGTGCCAGCAGCCCCAGTGGGGGAGGCGAAAAACTGTTTTTT. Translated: CASSPSGGGEKLFF. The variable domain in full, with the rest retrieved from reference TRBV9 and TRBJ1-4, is DSGVTQTPKHLITATGQRVTLRCSPRSGDLSVYWYQQSLDQGLQFLIQYYNGEERAKGNILERFSAQQFPDLHSELNLSSLELGDSALYFCASSPSGGGEKLFFGSGTQLSVL.